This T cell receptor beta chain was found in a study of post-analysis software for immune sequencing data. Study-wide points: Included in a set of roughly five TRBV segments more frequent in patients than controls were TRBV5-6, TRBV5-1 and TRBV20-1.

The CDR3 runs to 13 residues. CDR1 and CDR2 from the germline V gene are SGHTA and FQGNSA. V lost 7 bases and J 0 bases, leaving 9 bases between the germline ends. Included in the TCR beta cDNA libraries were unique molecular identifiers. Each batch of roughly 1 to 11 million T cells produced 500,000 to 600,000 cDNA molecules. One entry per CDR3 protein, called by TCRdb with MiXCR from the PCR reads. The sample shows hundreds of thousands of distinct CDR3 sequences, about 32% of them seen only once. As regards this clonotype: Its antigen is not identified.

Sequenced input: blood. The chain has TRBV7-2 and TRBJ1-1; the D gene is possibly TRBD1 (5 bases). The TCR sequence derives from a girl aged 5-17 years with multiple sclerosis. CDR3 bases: TGTGCCAGCAACCAAGGGGTGAACACTGAAGCTTTCTTT. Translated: CASNQGVNTEAFF.